The 11 T cell receptor beta chains reported below all come from one sample, sequenced in a study of spatial heterogeneity in lung cancer (dated by TCRdb to about 2019). What this sample's time point label stands for: blood at routine non-recurrence follow-up after resection. The library was made by 5' RACE. Sequencing took place on a NextSeq 500. The raw public reads went through TCRdb reprocessing: fastp at Q25, MiXCR clone calling, in-frame beta chains kept. One record per CDR3 amino acid sequence lists the most common genes and DNA. This sample has roughly 120,000 distinct CDR3 sequences in its table, and about a tenth of those were observed once. In total, the top ten clones hold around 24% of the sample. Specimen: PBMCs, collected at follow-up. The origin of the receptors is a female donor with early-stage non-small cell lung cancer.

This clonotype occurred a few times. The CDR3 nucleotides are TGTGCCAGTAGGACCCGGGACACTCTTCAGCCCCAGCATTTT. Translated, it gives CASRTRDTLQPQHF. The chain employs TRBV19 and TRBJ1-5; TRBD1 is a possible D gene (6 bases). This CDR3 has 14 residues. Germline V CDR1 and CDR2: LNHDA, SQIVND (reference sequence). The V and J ends lost 6 bases and 6 bases respectively, with 15 bases between them.

This clonotype was counted a few times. The chain joins TRBV20-1 to TRBJ1-5; possibly TRBD1 for D (5 bases). Trimming took off 3 bases at V and 4 bases at J, with 16 bases between the two ends. Germline loops: CDR1 DFQATT, CDR2 SNEGSKA (reference sequence). The CDR3 totals 15 residues. This chain's CDR3 is CSARSPGGENQPQHF. The CDR3 region has the DNA TGCAGTGCTAGGTCCCCTGGAGGGGAAAATCAGCCCCAGCATTTT.

The chain employs TRBV6-5 and TRBJ2-2; 9 bases agree with TRBD1. CDR3 length: 16 amino acids. The V gene's germline CDR1 is MNHEY and CDR2 SVGAGI. V lost 5 bases and J lost 2; bases outside the gene matches: 6. The CDR3 protein is CASSKRTGVNTGELFF. CDR3 sequence (DNA): TGTGCCAGCAGTAAAAGGACAGGGGTAAACACCGGGGAGCTGTTTTTT.

This clonotype was recorded a few times. This sequence joins TRBV5-1 and TRBJ1-4; tentative D call: TRBD1 (5 bases). This CDR3 comprises 14 residues. Germline V CDR1 and CDR2: SGHRS, YFSETQ. V lost 2 bases, J lost 6 bases, and 11 bases lay in between. The CDR3: CASSFSRGDEKLFF. CDR3 nucleotides: TGCGCCAGCAGCTTTAGTAGGGGTGATGAAAAACTGTTTTTT.

The V call is TRBV5-1, the J call TRBJ2-2; TRBD2 might be the D (5 bases). The CDR3 sequence is 14 residues long. The germline V gene encodes CDR1 SGHRS and CDR2 YFSETQ. The V end was cut by 2 bases, the J end by 1 base, with 6 bases between. The CDR3 region is CASSFRGNTGELFF. The DNA for the CDR3 is TGCGCCAGCAGCTTTCGGGGGAACACCGGGGAGCTGTTTTTT.

In its sample, this clonotype was seen a few times. The rearrangement joins TRBV7-9 to TRBJ1-1, with D possibly TRBD1 on 6 matching bases. The CDR3 totals 13 residues. V lost 3 bases and J lost 11, with 16 bases in between. Germline V lookup: CDR1 SEHNR, CDR2 FQNEAQ (reference sequence). The CDR3 coding sequence is TGTGCCAGCAGCTTCGGACAGAGTGTATTGGCTTTCTTT. Residues: CASSFGQSVLAFF.

This clonotype was observed at least ten times. The rearrangement links TRBV5-1 to TRBJ2-2; maybe TRBD1 (5 bases). The V and J ends lost 0 bases and 4 bases respectively, with 10 bases between them. This CDR3 has 15 amino acids. Germline assignment: CDR1 SGHRS and CDR2 YFSETQ. Written as DNA, the CDR3 is TGCGCCAGCAGCTTGGGGCAGGGCCCCACCGGGGAGCTGTTTTTT. It translates to CASSLGQGPTGELFF.

This clonotype has more than one count but fewer than ten. The J gene is TRBJ2-2, the V gene TRBV2, with D unclear. In germline, CDR1 is SNHLY, CDR2 FYNNEI. Trimming took off 11 bases at V and 6 bases at J, with 13 bases between the two ends. This CDR3 is 12 amino acids long. CDR3 protein: CADKAEAGELFF. The CDR3 nucleotides are TGTGCCGATAAAGCAGAGGCCGGGGAGCTGTTTTTT.

The chain combines TRBV6-5 with TRBJ1-5; no reliable D call. V lost 0 bases and J lost 1, with 7 bases in between. Germline CDR1 MNHEY, CDR2 SVGAGI. This CDR3 contains 15 residues. The CDR3 loop reads CASSYSIRSNQPQHF. CDR3 nucleotides: TGTGCCAGCAGTTACTCGATACGGAGCAATCAGCCCCAGCATTTT.

This clonotype occurred a few times. V is TRBV28 and J is TRBJ2-2, with 10 nucleotides matching TRBD1. The junction had 15 bases not matched to a gene; V was cut back by 8 bases and J by 9 bases. Germline assignment: CDR1 MDHEN and CDR2 SYDVKM. The CDR3 has 16 residues. The CDR3 DNA reads as TGTGCCAGCCTAGGTTTGAAGGGACAGGGGCACCGGGAGCTGTTTTTT. Its protein is CASLGLKGQGHRELFF.

V usage is TRBV2 and J usage is TRBJ2-1, with D possibly matching TRBD1 (5 bases). Germline CDR1 SNHLY, CDR2 FYNNEI. Trimming took off 11 bases at V and 4 bases at J, with 15 bases between the two ends. There are 13 residues in the CDR3. The CDR3 reads CARTGHNYNEQFF. The CDR3 DNA sequence: TGTGCCCGAACAGGACACAATTACAATGAGCAGTTCTTC.